Listed below are T cell receptor beta chains from one sample, sequenced in a study of blood T cell repertoires in COVID-19. Sequencing was performed with immunoSEQ multiplex PCR; in TCRdb, only in-frame clones are kept and a portion is missing. The repertoire holds about 220,000 clones, with around 81% as singletons. The sequenced sample was peripheral blood. The receptors shown here come from a woman in her twenties or thirties who had recovered from COVID-19. Each CDR3 is given with its conserved first and last residue. D genes are given only for firm matches.

V	J	D	DNA	CDR3
TRBV20-1	TRBJ2-3	TRBD2	TGCAGTGCTAATGATATAGGACTAGCGGGAGGGCGTCTGCTCACAGATACGCAGTATTTT	CSANDIGLAGGRLLTDTQYF
TRBV5-1	TRBJ2-7	TRBD2	TGCGCCAGCAGCTTGGTTTCTAGCGGGAGGGCCTCGTACGAGCAGTACTTC	CASSLVSSGRASYEQYF
TRBV5-1	TRBJ2-5	TRBD2	TGCGCCAGCAGCTTGGCCGCTAGCGGGAGAGAAGAGACCCAGTACTTC	CASSLAASGREETQYF
TRBV4-2	TRBJ1-2	.	TGTGCCAGCAGCCAAGAAGAGGGGACACCTAACTATGGCTACACCTTC	CASSQEEGTPNYGYTF
TRBV18	TRBJ1-1	.	TGTGCCAGCTCACTAGGCTCAGGGTACACTGAAGCTTTCTTT	CASSLGSGYTEAFF
TRBV5-4	TRBJ1-4	TRBD1	TGTGCCAGCAGCGTAACCGGGACAGACAATGAAAAACTGTTTTTT	CASSVTGTDNEKLFF
TRBV6-5	TRBJ2-3	.	TGTGCCAGCAGTCTTTCGGGAGAGGGAACAGATACGCAGTATTTT	CASSLSGEGTDTQYF
TRBV19	TRBJ2-6	.	TGTGCCAGTAGTATGTCCGGCTCTGGGGCCAACGTCCTGACTTTC	CASSMSGSGANVLTF
TRBV23-1	TRBJ2-2	.	TGCGCCAGCAGTCATCCCCCCCCGGGGGGCAACACCGGGGAGCTGTTTTTT	CASSHPPPGGNTGELFF
TRBV10-3	TRBJ1-1	.	TGTGCCATCAGTGGGACATGGAGGGCGGACACTGAAGCTTTCTTT	CAISGTWRADTEAFF
TRBV9	TRBJ1-2	.	TGTGCCAGCAGCACATTCGACAGAGCTAACTATGGCTACACCTTC	CASSTFDRANYGYTF
TRBV5-1	TRBJ1-3	.	TGCGCCAGCAGCCCCGAGACGGAGAGCTCTGGAAACACCATATATTTT	CASSPETESSGNTIYF
TRBV5-5	TRBJ2-7	.	TGTGCCAGCAGCTTCAGTACTTACAGATTATACGAGCAGTACTTC	CASSFSTYRLYEQYF
TRBV5-6	TRBJ1-2	.	TGTGCCAGCAGCTTTTTCAGGGACTATAACTATGGCTACACCTTC	CASSFFRDYNYGYTF